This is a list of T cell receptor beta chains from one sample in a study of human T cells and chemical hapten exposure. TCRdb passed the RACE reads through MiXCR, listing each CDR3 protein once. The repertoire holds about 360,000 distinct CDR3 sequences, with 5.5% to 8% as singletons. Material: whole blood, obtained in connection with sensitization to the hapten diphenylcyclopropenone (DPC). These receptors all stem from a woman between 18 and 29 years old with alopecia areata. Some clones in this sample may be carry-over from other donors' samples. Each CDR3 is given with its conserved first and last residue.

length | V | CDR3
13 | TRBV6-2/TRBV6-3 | CASSKNLGAEAFF
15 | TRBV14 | CASSQRFDRAERYTF
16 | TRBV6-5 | CASSYSGGGAKNIQYF
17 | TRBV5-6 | CASSLGQGLVSGNTIYF
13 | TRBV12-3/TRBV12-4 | CASRRDGTGELFF
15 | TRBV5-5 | CASKLSRASTDTQYF
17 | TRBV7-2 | CASGNINGPSGANVLTF
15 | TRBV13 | CASTLGRRPYTEAFF
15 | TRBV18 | CASSPPTGQGYGYTF
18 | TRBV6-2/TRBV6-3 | CASSYSRGLAGSTETQYF
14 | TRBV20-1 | CSAMDYSSYNEQFF
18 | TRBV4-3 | CASSQDSGLAGGNNEQFF
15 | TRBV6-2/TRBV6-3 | CASSYSQASNQPQHF
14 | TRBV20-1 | CSAGWAAYTDTQYF
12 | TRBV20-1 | CSALEEHTEAFF
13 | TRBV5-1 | CASSPDGVYEQYF
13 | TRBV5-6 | CASSHDRRQPQHF
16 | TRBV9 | CASSVRRLATTGELFF
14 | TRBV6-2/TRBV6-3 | CATKTHQQGHEQYF
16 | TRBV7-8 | CASSLIGYLNTGELFF
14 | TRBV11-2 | CASSLAAGDQPQHF
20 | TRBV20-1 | CSARDLRGTSGGLSTDTQYF
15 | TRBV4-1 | CASSQDPGTNTEAFF